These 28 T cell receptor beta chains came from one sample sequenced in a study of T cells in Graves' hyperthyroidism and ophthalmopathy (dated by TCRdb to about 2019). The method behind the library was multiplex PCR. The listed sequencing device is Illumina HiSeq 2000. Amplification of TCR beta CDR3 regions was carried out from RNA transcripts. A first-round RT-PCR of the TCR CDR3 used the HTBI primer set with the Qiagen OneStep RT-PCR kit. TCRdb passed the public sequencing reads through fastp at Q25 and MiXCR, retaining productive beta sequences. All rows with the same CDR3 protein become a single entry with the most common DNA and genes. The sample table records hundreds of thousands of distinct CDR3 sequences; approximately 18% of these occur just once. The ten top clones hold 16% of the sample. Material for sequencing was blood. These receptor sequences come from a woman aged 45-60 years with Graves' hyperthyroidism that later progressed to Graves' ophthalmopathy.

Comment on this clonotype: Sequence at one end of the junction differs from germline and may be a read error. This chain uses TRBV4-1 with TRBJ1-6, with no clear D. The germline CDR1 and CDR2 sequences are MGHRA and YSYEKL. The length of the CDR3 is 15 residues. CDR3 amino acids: CASGQVQPLNSPLHF. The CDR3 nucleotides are TGCGCCAGCGGCCAAGTCCAACCTCTCAATTCACCCCTCCACTTT.

The CDR3 loop is CASSSSGENEQFF. CDR3 coding DNA: TGTGCCAGCAGCTCTAGCGGCGAAAATGAGCAGTTCTTC. The chain carries TRBV6-1 and TRBJ2-1; 7 bases are shared with TRBD2. This CDR3 is 13 amino acids long. The V gene end was trimmed by 6 bases and the J gene end by 7 bases; junction bases not matched to a gene: 6. In germline, CDR1 is MNHNS, CDR2 SASEGT.

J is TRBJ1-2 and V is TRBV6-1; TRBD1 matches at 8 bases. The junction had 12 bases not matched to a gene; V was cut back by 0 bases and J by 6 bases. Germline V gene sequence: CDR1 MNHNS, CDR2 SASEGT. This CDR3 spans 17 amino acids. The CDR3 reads CASSEALFGAGGNGYTF. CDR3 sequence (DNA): TGTGCCAGCAGTGAAGCTCTATTCGGGGCAGGGGGCAATGGCTACACCTTC.

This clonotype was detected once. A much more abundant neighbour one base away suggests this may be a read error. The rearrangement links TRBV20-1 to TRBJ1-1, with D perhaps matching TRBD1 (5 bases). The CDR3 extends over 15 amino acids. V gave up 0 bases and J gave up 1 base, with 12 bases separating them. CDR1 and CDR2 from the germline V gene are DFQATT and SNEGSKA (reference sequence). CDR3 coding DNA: TGCAGTGCTAGAGATAAGCGGGGCAGGAACACTGAAGCTTTCTTT. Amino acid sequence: CSARDKRGRNTEAFF.

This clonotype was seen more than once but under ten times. The CDR3 here is CSARGVGSSVNQPQHF. DNA of the CDR3: TGCAGTGCTAGAGGTGTTGGGAGCTCGGTCAATCAGCCCCAGCATTTT. The chain couples TRBV20-1 to TRBJ1-5, with no clear D. V was cut by 1 base and J by 3 bases, with 16 bases left in between. Germline assignment: CDR1 DFQATT and CDR2 SNEGSKA (reference sequence). The CDR3 sequence is 16 residues long.

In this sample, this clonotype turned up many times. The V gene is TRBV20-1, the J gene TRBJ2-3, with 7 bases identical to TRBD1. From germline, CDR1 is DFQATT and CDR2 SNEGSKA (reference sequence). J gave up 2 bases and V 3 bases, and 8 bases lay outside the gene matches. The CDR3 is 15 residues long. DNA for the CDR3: TGCAGTGCTAGTGCGTCCGGGACAGACACAGATACGCAGTATTTT. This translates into CSASASGTDTDTQYF.

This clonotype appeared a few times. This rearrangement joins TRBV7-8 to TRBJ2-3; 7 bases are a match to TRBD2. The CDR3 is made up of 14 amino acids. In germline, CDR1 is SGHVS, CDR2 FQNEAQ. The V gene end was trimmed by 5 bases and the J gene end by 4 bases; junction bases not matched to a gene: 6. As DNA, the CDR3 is TGTGCCAGCAGCCCAGGGAGGGTAGCAGATACGCAGTATTTT. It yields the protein CASSPGRVADTQYF.

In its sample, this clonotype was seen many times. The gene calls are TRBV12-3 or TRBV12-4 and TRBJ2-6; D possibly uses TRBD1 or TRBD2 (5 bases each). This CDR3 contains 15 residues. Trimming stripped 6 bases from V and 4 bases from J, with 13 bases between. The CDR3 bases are TGTGCCAGCAGGCCGAGGGGACGGGGGGCCAACGTCCTGACTTTC. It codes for CASRPRGRGANVLTF.

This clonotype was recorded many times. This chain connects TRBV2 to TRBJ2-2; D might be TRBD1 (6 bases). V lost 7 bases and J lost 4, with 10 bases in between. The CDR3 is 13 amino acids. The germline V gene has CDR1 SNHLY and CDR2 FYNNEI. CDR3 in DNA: TGTGCCAGCAAGAGGGGGACCACCGGGGAGCTGTTTTTT. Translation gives CASKRGTTGELFF.

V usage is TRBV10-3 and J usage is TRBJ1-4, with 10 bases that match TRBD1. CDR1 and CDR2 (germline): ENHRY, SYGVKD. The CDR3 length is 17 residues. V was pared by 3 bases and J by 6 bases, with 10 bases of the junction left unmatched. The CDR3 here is CAISDPGQGRADEKLFF. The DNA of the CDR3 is TGTGCCATCAGTGACCCGGGACAGGGGAGGGCGGATGAAAAACTGTTTTTT.

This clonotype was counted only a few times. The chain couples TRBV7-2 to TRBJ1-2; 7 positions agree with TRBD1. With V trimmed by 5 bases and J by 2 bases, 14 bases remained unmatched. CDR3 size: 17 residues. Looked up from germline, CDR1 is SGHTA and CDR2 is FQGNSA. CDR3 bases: TGTGCCAGCAGCCCCCGCGGCAGGGGGGAATCCAACTATGGCTACACCTTC. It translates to CASSPRGRGESNYGYTF.

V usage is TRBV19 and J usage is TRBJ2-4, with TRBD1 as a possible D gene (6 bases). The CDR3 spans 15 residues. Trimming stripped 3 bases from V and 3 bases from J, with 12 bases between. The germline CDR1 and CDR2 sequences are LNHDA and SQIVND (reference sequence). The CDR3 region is CASSMDRLVKNIQYF. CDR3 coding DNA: TGTGCCAGTAGTATGGACAGATTGGTCAAAAACATTCAGTACTTC.

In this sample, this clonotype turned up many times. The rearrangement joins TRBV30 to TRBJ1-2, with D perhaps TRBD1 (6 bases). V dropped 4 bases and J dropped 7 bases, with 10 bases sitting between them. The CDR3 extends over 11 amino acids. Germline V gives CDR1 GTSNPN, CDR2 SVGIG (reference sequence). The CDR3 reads CAWTGAGGYTF. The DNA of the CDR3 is TGTGCCTGGACGGGGGCTGGTGGCTACACCTTC.

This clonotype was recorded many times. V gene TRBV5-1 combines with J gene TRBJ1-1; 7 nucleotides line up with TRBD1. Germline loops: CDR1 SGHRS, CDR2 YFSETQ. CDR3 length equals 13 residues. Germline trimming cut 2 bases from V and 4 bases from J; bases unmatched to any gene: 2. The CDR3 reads CASSLGTATEAFF. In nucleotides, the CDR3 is TGCGCCAGCAGCTTAGGGACAGCCACTGAAGCTTTCTTT.

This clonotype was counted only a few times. CDR3 coding DNA: TGCGCCAGCAGTGAAACGATTGGACTAGCGGGGGGGCAAGATACGCAGTATTTT. Encoded protein: CASSETIGLAGGQDTQYF. The chain joins TRBV5-1 to TRBJ2-3; 15 nucleotides align to TRBD2. Per the germline V gene, CDR1 is SGHRS and CDR2 is YFSETQ. The CDR3 runs to 18 residues. V dropped 5 bases and J dropped 5; count of bases not matched to a gene: 12. The full variable domain, rest sourced from reference TRBV5-1 and TRBJ2-3, is KAGVTQTPRYLIKTRGQQVTLSCSPISGHRSVSWYQQTPGQGLQFLFEYFSETQRNKGNFPGRFSGRQFSNSRSEMNVSTLELGDSALYLCASSETIGLAGGQDTQYFGPGTRLTVL.

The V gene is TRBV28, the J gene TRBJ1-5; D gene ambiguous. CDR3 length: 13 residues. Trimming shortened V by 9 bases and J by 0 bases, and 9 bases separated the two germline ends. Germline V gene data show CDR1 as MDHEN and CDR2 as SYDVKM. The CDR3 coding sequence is TGTGCCAGGGGAGGGTATAGCAATCAGCCCCAGCATTTT. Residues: CARGGYSNQPQHF.

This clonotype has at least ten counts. The CDR3 nucleotides are TGCAGTGCTAGAGAGCCGGGACAGGAACCAAAACTGTTTTTT. As protein: CSAREPGQEPKLFF. The V call is TRBV20-1, the J call TRBJ1-4, with 8 bases fitting TRBD1. V was clipped by 0 bases and J by 10 bases; unmatched bases: 7. CDR1 and CDR2 from the germline V gene are DFQATT and SNEGSKA (reference sequence). CDR3 length equals 14 residues.

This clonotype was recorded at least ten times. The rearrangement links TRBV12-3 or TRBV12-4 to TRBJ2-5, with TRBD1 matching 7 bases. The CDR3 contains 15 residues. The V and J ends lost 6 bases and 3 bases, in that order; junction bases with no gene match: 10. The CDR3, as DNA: TGTGCCAGCAGGAATCGACAGGGATCGAAAGAGACCCAGTACTTC. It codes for CASRNRQGSKETQYF.

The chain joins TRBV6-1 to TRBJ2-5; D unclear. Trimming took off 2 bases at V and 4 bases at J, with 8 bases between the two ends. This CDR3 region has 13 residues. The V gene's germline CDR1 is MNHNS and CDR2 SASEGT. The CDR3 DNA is TGTGCCAGCAGTGAAATCAACGGAGAGACCCAGTACTTC. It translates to CASSEINGETQYF.

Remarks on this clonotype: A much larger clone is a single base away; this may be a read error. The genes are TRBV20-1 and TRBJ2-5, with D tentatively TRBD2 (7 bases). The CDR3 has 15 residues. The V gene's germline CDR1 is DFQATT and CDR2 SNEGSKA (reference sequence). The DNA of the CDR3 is TGCAGTGCTAGGTCCCGCGGCGGGGGCACAGAGGCCCAGTACTTC. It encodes CSARSRGGGTEAQYF.

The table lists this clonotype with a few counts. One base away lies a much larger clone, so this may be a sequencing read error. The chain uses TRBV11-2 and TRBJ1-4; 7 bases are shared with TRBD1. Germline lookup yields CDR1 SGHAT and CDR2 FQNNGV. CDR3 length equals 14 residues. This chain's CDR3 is CTSSTGDSYEKLFF. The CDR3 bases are TGTACCAGCAGCACAGGGGACAGTTATGAAAAACTGTTTTTT.

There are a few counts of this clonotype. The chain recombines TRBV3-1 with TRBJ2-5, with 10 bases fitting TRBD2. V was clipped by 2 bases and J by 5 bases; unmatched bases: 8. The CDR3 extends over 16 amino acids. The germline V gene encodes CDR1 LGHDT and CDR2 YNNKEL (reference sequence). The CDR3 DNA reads TGTGCCAGCAGCCAAAATAGCGGGGGGTACTTGGAGACCCAGTACTTC. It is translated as CASSQNSGGYLETQYF.

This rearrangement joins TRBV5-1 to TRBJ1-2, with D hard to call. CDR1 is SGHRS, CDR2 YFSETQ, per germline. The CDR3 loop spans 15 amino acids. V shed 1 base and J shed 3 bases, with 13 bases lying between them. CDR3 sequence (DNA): TGCGCCAGCAGCTTGATCGGTAGTGACGACTATGGCTACACCTTC. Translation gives CASSLIGSDDYGYTF. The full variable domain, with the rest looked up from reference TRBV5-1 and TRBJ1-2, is KAGVTQTPRYLIKTRGQQVTLSCSPISGHRSVSWYQQTPGQGLQFLFEYFSETQRNKGNFPGRFSGRQFSNSRSEMNVSTLELGDSALYLCASSLIGSDDYGYTFGSGTRLTVV.

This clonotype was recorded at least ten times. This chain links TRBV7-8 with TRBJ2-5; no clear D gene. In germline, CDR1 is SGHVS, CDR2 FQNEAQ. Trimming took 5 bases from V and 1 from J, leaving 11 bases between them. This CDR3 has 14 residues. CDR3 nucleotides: TGTGCCAGCAGCCCTCGGGTGGCCCAAGAGACCCAGTACTTC. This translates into CASSPRVAQETQYF.

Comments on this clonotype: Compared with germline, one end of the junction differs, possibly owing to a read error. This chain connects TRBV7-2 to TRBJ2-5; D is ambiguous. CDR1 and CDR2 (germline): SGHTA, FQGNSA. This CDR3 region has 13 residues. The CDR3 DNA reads TGTGCCAGCAGCTTCACGGTTCAAGAGACCCAGTGCTTC. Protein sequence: CASSFTVQETQCF.

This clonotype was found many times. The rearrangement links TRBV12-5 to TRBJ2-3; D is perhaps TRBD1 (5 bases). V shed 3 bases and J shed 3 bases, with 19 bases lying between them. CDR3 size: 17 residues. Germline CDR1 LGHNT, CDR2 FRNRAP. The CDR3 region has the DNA TGTGCTAGTGGTTTAGGGGCACGGCAAAAGGAGACAGATACGCAGTATTTT. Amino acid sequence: CASGLGARQKETDTQYF.

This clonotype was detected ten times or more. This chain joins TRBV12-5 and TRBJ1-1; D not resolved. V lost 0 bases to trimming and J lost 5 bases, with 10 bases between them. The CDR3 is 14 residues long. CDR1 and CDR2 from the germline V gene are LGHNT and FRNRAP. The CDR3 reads CASGLVDWGTEAFF. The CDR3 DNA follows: TGTGCTAGTGGTTTGGTAGATTGGGGTACTGAAGCTTTCTTT.

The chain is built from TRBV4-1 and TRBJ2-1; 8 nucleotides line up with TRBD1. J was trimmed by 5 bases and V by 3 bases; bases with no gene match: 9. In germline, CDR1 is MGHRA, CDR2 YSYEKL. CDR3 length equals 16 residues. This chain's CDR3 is CASSHPGQDPHNEQFF. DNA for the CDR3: TGCGCCAGCAGCCACCCGGGACAGGACCCCCACAATGAGCAGTTCTTC.